What follows describes a single TCR beta chain. As yet, its antigen is unknown. Using constant-segment primers, 5'RACE produced TCR alpha and TCR beta cDNA libraries carrying sample barcodes and UMIs. TCRdb reanalysed the 5' RACE reads using MiXCR and keeps one entry per CDR3 protein. Of 550,000 to 650,000 distinct CDR3 sequences in the sample, about 18% were seen once. The record originates from a study of T-cell memory formation after mild COVID-19. On the study more broadly: TCR clusters largely stayed donor specific. Study-level points and caveats: Nothing showed for sure that second-wave clones peaking on day 37 were SARS-CoV-2 specific. Later expanders leaned toward CD4+, whereas clones contracting from day 15 to 85 were balanced CD4/CD8.

This clonotype was obtained from an adult woman who had mild COVID-19 (a few samples of this study predate the infection). Cell type and time point are not known. What was sequenced was PBMCs or a T cell subset sorted from them (not recorded which).

CDR3 sequence reads: CASSLQGGENTEAFF. The CDR3 nucleotides read TGCGCCAGCAGCTTGCAGGGAGGGGAAAACACTGAAGCTTTCTTT. The chain combines TRBV5-1 with TRBJ1-1; possibly TRBD1 for D (5 bases). Trimming removed 1 base at V and 2 bases at J, with 12 bases between. The germline gives CDR1 SGHRS, CDR2 YFSETQ. The CDR3 length is 15 residues.